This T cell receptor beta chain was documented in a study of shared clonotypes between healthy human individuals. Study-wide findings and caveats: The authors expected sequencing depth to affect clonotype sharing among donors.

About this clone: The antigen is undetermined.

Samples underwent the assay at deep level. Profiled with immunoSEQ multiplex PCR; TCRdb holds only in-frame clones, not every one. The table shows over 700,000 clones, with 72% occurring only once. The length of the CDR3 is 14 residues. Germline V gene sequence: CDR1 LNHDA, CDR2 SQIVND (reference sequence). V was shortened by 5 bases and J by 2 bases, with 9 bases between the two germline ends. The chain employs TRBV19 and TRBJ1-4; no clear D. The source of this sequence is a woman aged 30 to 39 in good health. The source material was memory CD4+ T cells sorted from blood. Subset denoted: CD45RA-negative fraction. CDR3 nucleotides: TGTGCCAGTAGTCAACAGTACACTAATGAAAAACTGTTTTTT. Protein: CASSQQYTNEKLFF.